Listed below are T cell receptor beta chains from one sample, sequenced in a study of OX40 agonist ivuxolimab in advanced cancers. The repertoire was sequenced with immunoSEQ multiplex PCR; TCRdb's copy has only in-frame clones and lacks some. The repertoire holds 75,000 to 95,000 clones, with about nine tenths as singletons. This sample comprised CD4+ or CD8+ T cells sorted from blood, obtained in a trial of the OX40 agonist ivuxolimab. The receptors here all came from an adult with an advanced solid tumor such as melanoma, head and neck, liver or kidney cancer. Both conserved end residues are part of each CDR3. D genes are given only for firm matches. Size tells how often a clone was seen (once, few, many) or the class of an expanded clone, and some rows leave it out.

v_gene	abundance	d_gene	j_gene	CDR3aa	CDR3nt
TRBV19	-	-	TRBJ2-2	CASSFAGTTGELFF	TGTGCCAGTAGTTTCGCCGGGACCACCGGGGAGCTGTTTTTT
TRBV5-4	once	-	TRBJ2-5	CASSSLGGAEAETQYF	TGTGCCAGCAGCTCCCTGGGGGGCGCGGAGGCAGAGACCCAGTACTTC
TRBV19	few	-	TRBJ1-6	CATRDNSPLHF	TGTGCCACCCGGGATAATTCACCCCTCCACTTT
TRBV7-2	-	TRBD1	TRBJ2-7	CASSPVAGGAPGEQYF	TGTGCCAGCAGCCCCGTGGCAGGGGGCGCCCCGGGCGAGCAGTACTTC
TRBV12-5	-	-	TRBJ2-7	CASGWPDRFEQYF	TGTGCTAGTGGTTGGCCAGATCGGTTCGAGCAGTACTTC
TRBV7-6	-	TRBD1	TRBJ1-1	CASSSGQDGHTEAFF	TGTGCCAGCAGCTCAGGACAGGATGGGCACACTGAAGCTTTCTTT
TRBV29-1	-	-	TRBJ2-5	CSVDLRTEQETQYF	TGCAGCGTTGATCTGCGGACGGAGCAAGAGACCCAGTACTTC
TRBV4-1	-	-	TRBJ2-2	CASSQEWTNTGELFF	TGCGCCAGCAGCCAAGAATGGACTAACACCGGGGAGCTGTTTTTT
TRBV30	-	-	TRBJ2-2	CAWSVKGSGELFF	TGTGCCTGGAGTGTAAAGGGGTCCGGGGAGCTGTTTTTT
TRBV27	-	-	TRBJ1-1	CASSSAPAGHTEAFF	TGTGCCAGCAGTTCTGCCCCGGCAGGACACACTGAAGCTTTCTTT
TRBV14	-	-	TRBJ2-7	CASSQDAAITYEQYF	TGTGCCAGCAGCCAAGACGCTGCTATCACGTACGAGCAGTACTTC
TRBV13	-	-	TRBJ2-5	CASSFGETQYF	TGTGCCAGCAGCTTTGGAGAGACCCAGTACTTC
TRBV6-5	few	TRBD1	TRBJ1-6	CASSYGQGVLPLHF	TGTGCCAGCAGTTACGGACAGGGGGTACTGCCCCTCCACTTT
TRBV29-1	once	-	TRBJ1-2	CSVWGGPGGGYTF	TGCAGCGTTTGGGGGGGGCCCGGTGGAGGCTACACCTTC
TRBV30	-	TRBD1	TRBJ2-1	CAWDAGGIYNEQFF	TGTGCCTGGGACGCAGGGGGCATCTACAATGAGCAGTTCTTC
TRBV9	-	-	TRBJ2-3	CASSVRGLGPDTQYF	TGTGCCAGCAGCGTACGGGGCCTGGGCCCAGATACGCAGTATTTT
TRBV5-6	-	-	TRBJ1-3	CASSFPDSLGGNTIYF	TGTGCCAGCAGCTTCCCGGATAGCTTGGGAGGAAACACCATATATTTT
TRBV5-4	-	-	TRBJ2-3	CASNKGGSTDTQYF	TGTGCCAGCAATAAAGGGGGTAGCACAGATACGCAGTATTTT
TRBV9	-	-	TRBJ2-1	CASSEWLEDEQFF	TGTGCCAGCAGCGAGTGGCTAGAGGATGAGCAGTTCTTC
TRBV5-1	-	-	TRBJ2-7	CASSLATDAPLGEQYF	TGCGCCAGCAGCTTGGCCACGGACGCCCCTTTGGGCGAGCAGTACTTC
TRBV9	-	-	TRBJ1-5	CASSVGSGYQPQHF	TGTGCCAGCAGCGTAGGGTCGGGATATCAGCCCCAGCATTTT
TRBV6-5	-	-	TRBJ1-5	CASGGMGSNQPQHF	TGTGCCAGCGGGGGAATGGGGAGCAATCAGCCCCAGCATTTT
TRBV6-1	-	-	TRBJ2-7	CASSNRGFYEQYF	TGTGCCAGCAGCAATAGGGGTTTCTACGAGCAGTACTTC
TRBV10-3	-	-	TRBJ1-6	CAISEAVRVDSPLHF	TGTGCCATCAGTGAAGCGGTCAGGGTGGATTCACCCCTCCACTTT
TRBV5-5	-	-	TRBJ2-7	CASSLVGAREQYF	TGTGCCAGCAGCTTGGTAGGGGCGCGAGAGCAGTACTTC
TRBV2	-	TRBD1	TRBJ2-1	CASSHLQGAGNNEQFF	TGTGCCAGCAGCCACCTTCAGGGGGCGGGGAACAATGAGCAGTTCTTC
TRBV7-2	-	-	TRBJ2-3	CASSLAGADTDTQYF	TGTGCCAGCAGCTTAGCTGGGGCCGACACAGATACGCAGTATTTT
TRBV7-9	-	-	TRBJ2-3	CASSSPVTDTQYF	TGTGCCAGCAGCTCCCCGGTAACAGATACGCAGTATTTT